Each of the 28 T cell receptor beta chains below was sequenced from the same sample in a study of control samples from healthy donors and cancer patients. Sequenced by immunoSEQ multiplex PCR; TCRdb stores in-frame clones only, minus some. Here the sample spans 26,000 or so clones, about nine tenths being singletons. The sequencing sample was made of PBMCs. These receptors were taken from a man aged 50-60 years with lung cancer.

J is TRBJ2-3 and V is TRBV7-8, with a possible D match to TRBD2 (5 bases). V gave up 5 bases and J gave up 3 bases, with 21 bases separating them. The CDR3 sequence is 17 residues long. The germline CDR1 and CDR2 sequences are SGHVS and FQNEAQ. The CDR3 region is CASSARRGGSGTDTQYF. The CDR3 DNA follows: TGTGCCAGCAGCGCCCGTCGCGGAGGCTCGGGGACAGATACGCAGTATTTT.

V is TRBV2 and J is TRBJ2-2; TRBD1 matches at 8 bases. The CDR3 loop spans 15 amino acids. J gave up 7 bases and V 7 bases, and 11 bases lay outside the gene matches. From germline, CDR1 is SNHLY and CDR2 FYNNEI. In DNA, the CDR3 is TGTGCCAGCAAGGTGGAGGGACAGGCTGACGGGGAGCTGTTTTTT. Encoded protein: CASKVEGQADGELFF.

The sample holds one count of this clone. The chain uses TRBV6-1 and TRBJ1-2; D perhaps matches TRBD1 (5 bases). The V gene lost 2 bases and the J gene lost 6 bases, with 10 bases spanning the gap. The CDR3 has 13 amino acids. Germline V gives CDR1 MNHNS, CDR2 SASEGT. CDR3 amino acids: CASSESRADGYTF. CDR3 bases: TGTGCCAGCAGTGAATCCAGGGCAGATGGCTACACCTTC.

The chain is built from TRBV6-5 and TRBJ1-5; tentatively, D is TRBD1 (6 bases). Trimming took off 4 bases at V and 7 bases at J, with 14 bases between the two ends. Germline-derived CDR1 and CDR2 are MNHEY and SVGAGI. The CDR3 spans 14 residues. The CDR3 sequence: CASSFSRGVQPQHF. In DNA, the CDR3 is TGTGCCAGCAGTTTCAGCAGGGGAGTCCAGCCCCAGCATTTT.

The rearrangement uses TRBV28 and TRBJ1-4; tentative D call: TRBD1 (5 bases). Germline CDR1 reads MDHEN; CDR2 reads SYDVKM. This CDR3 is 17 amino acids long. Between the trimmed V and J ends, which lost 4 bases and 0 bases, there was a span of 15 bases. The chain's CDR3 is CASSSSGTAATNEKLFF. The CDR3 bases are TGTGCCAGCAGTTCGAGCGGGACGGCCGCAACTAATGAAAAACTGTTTTTT.

The chain links TRBV6-1 to TRBJ1-2, with D maybe TRBD1 (6 bases). The CDR3 has 13 amino acids. Per the germline V gene, CDR1 is MNHNS and CDR2 is SASEGT. V was trimmed by 1 base and J by 4 bases, leaving 7 bases between them. CDR3: CASSEGGAYGYTF. The CDR3 DNA reads as TGTGCCAGCAGTGAAGGGGGGGCCTATGGCTACACCTTC.

The rearrangement links TRBV5-5 to TRBJ1-3, with D unresolved. Germline loops: CDR1 SGHKS, CDR2 YYEKEE (reference sequence). This CDR3 is built from 14 residues. Trimming shortened V by 3 bases and J by 4 bases, and 11 bases separated the two germline ends. The CDR3 protein is CASSSVNLGNTIYF. CDR3 nucleotide sequence: TGTGCCAGCAGCTCCGTGAACTTGGGAAACACCATATATTTT.

The chain combines TRBV2 with TRBJ1-6, with D perhaps matching TRBD1 (6 bases). CDR3 length: 13 residues. Germline lookup yields CDR1 SNHLY and CDR2 FYNNEI. The ends were cut back, 4 bases at V and 10 bases at J, with 11 bases in the middle. CDR3 nucleotide sequence: TGTGCCAGCAGTGCCGCGGGGGCATCACCCCTCCACTTT. Protein product: CASSAAGASPLHF.

The V and J genes are TRBV5-1 and TRBJ1-6; tentatively, D is TRBD1 (5 bases). Germline values: CDR1 SGHRS, CDR2 YFSETQ. Trimming removed 3 bases at V and 0 bases at J, with 22 bases between. This CDR3 is 20 amino acids long. The CDR3 nucleotides read TGCGCCAGCAGCTACACGGCCCCCTGGGACGGGAGCTCCTATAATTCACCCCTCCACTTT. It translates to CASSYTAPWDGSSYNSPLHF.

This clone was seen only a few times. The V and J genes are TRBV6-5 and TRBJ2-7, with 7 bases aligning to TRBD1. The germline gives CDR1 MNHEY, CDR2 SVGAGI. The CDR3 is made up of 15 amino acids. Losses at the gene ends were 7 bases for V and 0 bases for J; bases not matched to a gene: 9. CDR3 bases: TGTGCCAGCATCCTACAGGGGCCGAGCTCCTACGAGCAGTACTTC. Translation: CASILQGPSSYEQYF.

The rearrangement joins TRBV18 to TRBJ1-1; D possibly corresponds to TRBD1 (5 bases). Germline CDR1 KGHSH, CDR2 LQKENI. This CDR3 region has 13 residues. V was pared by 6 bases and J by 2 bases, with 10 bases between. The CDR3 coding sequence is TGTGCCAGCTCCGACGACAGAAACACTGAAGCTTTCTTT. Translated, it gives CASSDDRNTEAFF.

The chain recombines TRBV12-3 or TRBV12-4 with TRBJ1-1; D is undetermined. V shed 6 bases and J shed 2 bases, with 10 bases lying between them. The CDR3 is 13 residues long. CDR3 DNA sequence: TGTGCCAGCAGGCGGAAGTTAAACACTGAAGCTTTCTTT. Encoded protein: CASRRKLNTEAFF.

In this sample, this clone turned up once. This chain connects TRBV28 to TRBJ1-1, with D hard to call. V was trimmed by 5 bases and J by 3 bases, leaving 19 bases between them. The germline CDR1 and CDR2 sequences are MDHEN and SYDVKM. CDR3 length equals 16 residues. CDR3 DNA sequence: TGTGCCAGCAGTCCCGTCCCAGGCGGAGGGCACACTGAAGCTTTCTTT. It encodes CASSPVPGGGHTEAFF.

The chain combines TRBV9 with TRBJ1-1, with D uncertain. The CDR3 runs 13 residues. V lost 4 bases, J lost 5 bases, and 12 bases lay in between. Germline V lookup: CDR1 SGDLS, CDR2 YYNGEE. The CDR3 sequence is CASSYGDGTEAFF. In DNA, the CDR3 is TGTGCCAGCAGCTACGGAGACGGGACTGAAGCTTTCTTT.

The chain links TRBV6-2 or TRBV6-3 to TRBJ2-1, with TRBD2 as a possible D gene (5 bases). Trimming cost V 2 bases and J 4 bases, with 12 bases left between them. There are 15 residues in the CDR3. Germline assignment: CDR1 MNHEY and CDR2 SVGEGT. The CDR3 spells CASSYTGNIYNEQFF. CDR3 bases: TGTGCCAGCAGTTACACCGGGAACATATACAATGAGCAGTTCTTC.

Here the CDR3 reads CSVDAGFTEAFF. CDR3 bases: TGCAGCGTTGACGCGGGGTTTACTGAAGCTTTCTTT. The V gene is TRBV29-1, the J gene TRBJ1-1, with D hard to call. The CDR3 totals 12 residues. V gave up 3 bases and J gave up 5 bases, with 10 bases separating them. Germline loops: CDR1 SQVTM, CDR2 ANQGSEA.

CDR3 DNA: TGTGCCAGCAGGGCGACAGGGATAAGCACTGAAGCTTTCTTT. Translated: CASRATGISTEAFF. V is TRBV28 and J is TRBJ1-1; 7 bases line up with TRBD1. CDR1 and CDR2 from the germline V gene are MDHEN and SYDVKM. The CDR3 spans 14 residues. Trimming cost V 6 bases and J 4 bases; bases outside gene matches: 8.

This chain uses TRBV11-2 with TRBJ2-5; D is unresolved. CDR3 size: 16 residues. CDR1 and CDR2 (germline): SGHAT, FQNNGV. V was clipped by 5 bases and J by 2 bases, with 18 bases between them. The CDR3 reads CASSPTRVVLQETQYF. The CDR3, as DNA: TGTGCCAGCAGCCCAACTCGGGTTGTCCTTCAAGAGACCCAGTACTTC.

The gene calls are TRBV12-3 or TRBV12-4 and TRBJ2-3, with unresolved D. The V gene lost 6 bases and the J gene lost 4 bases, with 8 bases spanning the gap. CDR3 length: 12 residues. The CDR3 reads CASRLTADTQYF. The DNA of the CDR3 is TGTGCCAGCAGGTTAACCGCAGATACGCAGTATTTT.

V and J are TRBV7-9 and TRBJ2-2; no clear D. CDR1 is SEHNR, CDR2 FQNEAQ, per germline (reference sequence). V was clipped by 6 bases and J by 4 bases, with 12 bases between them. The CDR3 is 14 residues long. CDR3 amino acids: CASSATSGTGELFF. The DNA for the CDR3 is TGTGCCAGCAGTGCAACCAGTGGCACCGGGGAGCTGTTTTTT.

The CDR3: CASSAADTYEQYF. DNA of the CDR3: TGTGCCAGCAGCGCGGCCGATACCTACGAGCAGTACTTC. The J gene is TRBJ2-7, the V gene TRBV6-2 or TRBV6-3, with D uncertain. The length of the CDR3 is 13 residues. CDR1 is MNHEY and CDR2 is SVGEGT in the germline V gene. Trimming pared 6 bases from V and 2 bases from J, leaving 11 bases between.

This chain joins TRBV6-5 and TRBJ2-3; D not resolved. V dropped 7 bases and J dropped 5 bases, with 7 bases sitting between them. Germline CDR1 reads MNHEY; CDR2 reads SVGAGI. CDR3 size: 11 residues. The CDR3 coding sequence is TGTGCCAGCACCCGAGAAGATACGCAGTATTTT. Encoded protein: CASTREDTQYF.

The table lists this clone with a few counts. The gene calls are TRBV9 and TRBJ2-2; D could derive from TRBD1 or TRBD2 (5 bases each). CDR1 is SGDLS and CDR2 is YYNGEE in the germline V gene. Deletions cut 1 base from V and 3 bases from J, with 10 bases between. The CDR3 consists of 15 residues. CDR3 region: CASSVLGTDTGELFF. CDR3 DNA: TGTGCCAGCAGCGTACTGGGGACGGACACCGGGGAGCTGTTTTTT.

The J gene is TRBJ1-2, the V gene TRBV19; D remains unclear. This CDR3 spans 13 amino acids. Germline assignment: CDR1 LNHDA and CDR2 SQIVND (reference sequence). Trimming shortened V by 5 bases and J by 8 bases, and 15 bases separated the two germline ends. CDR3 in amino acids: CASSLPASGGYTF. CDR3 in DNA: TGTGCCAGTAGTCTTCCAGCCTCTGGGGGCTACACCTTC.

The gene calls are TRBV20-1 and TRBJ2-7, with 8 nucleotides matching TRBD1. This CDR3 region has 13 residues. Trimming cost V 3 bases and J 5 bases; bases outside gene matches: 6. Germline assignment: CDR1 DFQATT and CDR2 SNEGSKA (reference sequence). The CDR3: CSASSQGAHEQYF. CDR3 coding DNA: TGCAGTGCTAGTTCTCAGGGGGCCCACGAGCAGTACTTC.

The genes are TRBV4-3 and TRBJ2-5; D is possibly TRBD1 or TRBD2 (5 bases each). CDR3 size: 13 residues. Germline V gene data show CDR1 as LGHNA and CDR2 as YSLEER. The germline V and J ends were trimmed by 5 bases and 7 bases, with 14 bases remaining between them. CDR3 sequence reads: CASSTGLLGTQYF. The CDR3 DNA is TGCGCCAGCAGCACGGGGCTGCTCGGGACCCAGTACTTC.

This rearrangement joins TRBV11-2 to TRBJ2-2; D possibly corresponds to TRBD2 (7 bases). The germline V gene encodes CDR1 SGHAT and CDR2 FQNNGV. Trimming cost V 3 bases and J 6 bases, with 14 bases left between them. The CDR3 is made up of 15 amino acids. The CDR3, as DNA: TGTGCCAGCAGCTTTTGGGGGGGCATCCCCGGGGAGCTGTTTTTT. Encoded protein: CASSFWGGIPGELFF.

Note on this clone: Germline and junction disagree at one end, which may indicate a read error. V gene TRBV19 combines with J gene TRBJ2-7; the match to TRBD1 covers 7 bases. In germline, CDR1 is LNHDA, CDR2 SQIVND (reference sequence). This CDR3 contains 13 residues. The CDR3 here is CASSDPGQSSGDF. CDR3 nucleotide sequence: TGTGCCAGTAGTGACCCGGGACAGAGCTCTGGGGACTTC.